A single sample gave rise to the 14 T cell receptor beta chains below, sequenced in a study of blood T cells in healthy people across ages. For the second PCR, which ran for 7 to 11 cycles, a sample-barcoded 5' primer and a J-beta primer mix were used. Using its own MiXCR run on the 5' RACE reads, TCRdb lists one record per CDR3 protein. This table has approximately 690,000 distinct CDR3 sequences, roughly three fifths appearing once. Specimen: blood. These receptors all come from a man aged 55 to 70 in good health.

This clonotype has ten or more counts. The rearrangement links TRBV11-2 to TRBJ2-1; 8 bases align to TRBD2. With V trimmed by 1 base and J by 6 bases, 5 bases remained unmatched. Germline V gene lookup returns CDR1 SGHAT and CDR2 FQNNGV. The CDR3 loop spans 15 amino acids. CDR3 in DNA: TGTGCCAGCAGCTTAGGGACTAGCTCAGTCAATGAGCAGTTCTTC. It specifies CASSLGTSSVNEQFF.

In this sample, this clonotype turned up a few times. The chain links TRBV4-1 to TRBJ2-1, with D uncertain. With 1 base removed from V and 2 bases from J, the gap between germline ends came to 12 bases. The CDR3 runs 16 residues. In germline, CDR1 is MGHRA, CDR2 YSYEKL. CDR3 sequence (DNA): TGCGCCAGCAGCCAAGTGGCAATCTTAACCTACAATGAGCAGTTCTTC. This encodes CASSQVAILTYNEQFF.

The chain is built from TRBV7-9 and TRBJ2-7; 8 nucleotides line up with TRBD1. Looked up from germline, CDR1 is SEHNR and CDR2 is FQNEAQ (reference sequence). The CDR3 has 13 amino acids. V was clipped by 6 bases and J by 5 bases; unmatched bases: 6. Written as DNA, the CDR3 is TGTGCCAGCAGTCGCAGGGGGCTGGACGAGCAGTACTTC. Amino acid sequence: CASSRRGLDEQYF.

In this sample, this clonotype turned up a few times. This CDR3 is CASKASWDTGELFF. DNA for the CDR3: TGTGCCAGCAAGGCTAGCTGGGACACCGGGGAGCTGTTTTTT. The V gene is TRBV27, the J gene TRBJ2-2, with a tentative D call TRBD2 (5 bases). With 7 bases removed from V and 3 bases from J, the gap between germline ends came to 12 bases. The CDR3 is 14 residues long. Per the germline V gene, CDR1 is MNHEY and CDR2 is SMNVEV (reference sequence).

The chain couples TRBV5-1 to TRBJ2-2; D may be TRBD2 (6 bases). The V end lost 4 bases, the J end lost 0 bases, and 10 bases lay between the germline ends. The germline gives CDR1 SGHRS, CDR2 YFSETQ. The CDR3 has 15 residues. The DNA of the CDR3 is TGCGCCAGCAGCATGGGAGGAGCGAACACCGGGGAGCTGTTTTTT. The encoded protein is CASSMGGANTGELFF. Full variable domain (missing parts from reference TRBV5-1 and TRBJ2-2): KAGVTQTPRYLIKTRGQQVTLSCSPISGHRSVSWYQQTPGQGLQFLFEYFSETQRNKGNFPGRFSGRQFSNSRSEMNVSTLELGDSALYLCASSMGGANTGELFFGEGSRLTVL.

J is TRBJ2-2 and V is TRBV11-2; 7 nucleotides match TRBD1. This CDR3 has 17 residues. V was pared by 1 base and J by 5 bases, with 10 bases of the junction left unmatched. Germline loops: CDR1 SGHAT, CDR2 FQNNGV. CDR3 in amino acids: CASSLVAQGFPTGELFF. The CDR3 nucleotides read TGTGCCAGCAGCTTAGTAGCACAGGGGTTCCCAACCGGGGAGCTGTTTTTT.

V and J are TRBV20-1 and TRBJ1-1; D is unresolved. Germline V CDR1 and CDR2: DFQATT, SNEGSKA (reference sequence). The CDR3 is 11 amino acids. The V end was cut by 6 bases, the J end by 2 bases, with 7 bases between. CDR3 bases: TGCAGTGCGCTCCTAAACACTGAAGCTTTCTTT. This gives the protein CSALLNTEAFF.

The rearrangement joins TRBV5-1 to TRBJ2-4; D unclear. The end of the DNA aligns better with TRBJ2-7, so the J call may be wrong. Germline assignment: CDR1 SGHRS and CDR2 YFSETQ. The CDR3 consists of 12 residues. The CDR3 sequence is CASGSQNYEQYF. DNA of the CDR3: TGCGCCAGCGGCTCCCAGAATTACGAGCAGTACTTC.

Only a few counts were recorded for this clonotype. One end of the junction does not line up with germline, which may come from a read error. V gene TRBV4-2 combines with J gene TRBJ1-5; TRBD1 is a possible D gene (6 bases). Germline V gene sequence: CDR1 LGHNA, CDR2 YNFKEQ. The CDR3 loop spans 14 amino acids. The CDR3 DNA reads as TGTGCCAGCAGTCAAGAGGTCAGGGGTTGGCCCCAGCATTTT. Translating gives CASSQEVRGWPQHF.

This chain connects TRBV12-3 or TRBV12-4 to TRBJ1-2; unclear D gene. The CDR3 has 12 residues. V was shortened by 3 bases and J by 5 bases, with 7 bases between the two germline ends. CDR3 residues: CASSFRRYGYTF. The CDR3 nucleotides read TGTGCCAGCAGTTTTAGGCGTTATGGCTACACCTTC.

This clonotype was counted once. The J gene is TRBJ2-4, the V gene TRBV5-1; 7 nucleotides match TRBD1. In germline, CDR1 is SGHRS, CDR2 YFSETQ. The trim removed 4 bases at V and 9 bases at J, leaving 10 bases unmatched. The CDR3 covers 14 residues. CDR3 sequence reads: CASSVDRSGRIQYF. CDR3 coding DNA: TGCGCCAGCAGCGTGGACAGGAGTGGTCGCATTCAGTACTTC.

The table lists this clonotype with a few counts. The J gene is TRBJ2-5, the V gene TRBV6-1, with 8 bases identical to TRBD1. The germline CDR1 and CDR2 sequences are MNHNS and SASEGT. This CDR3 region has 16 residues. Trimming at V came to 4 bases and at J to 4 bases, leaving 11 bases not matched to a gene. CDR3 residues: CASSVRTGRGLETQYF. The CDR3 nucleotides read TGTGCCAGCAGTGTCCGGACAGGGCGAGGATTAGAGACCCAGTACTTC.

A few counts support this clonotype. The rearrangement uses TRBV7-2 and TRBJ2-7; possibly TRBD1 for D (6 bases). Germline CDR1 and CDR2: SGHTA and FQGNSA. The CDR3 has 16 amino acids. The V and J ends lost 1 base and 2 bases respectively, with 15 bases between them. The CDR3 DNA sequence: TGTGCCAGCAGCTTAGTATATTCACGGACAGCCTACGAGCAGTACTTC. Translated, it gives CASSLVYSRTAYEQYF.

This chain joins TRBV5-6 and TRBJ1-2; unclear D gene. Germline V lookup: CDR1 SGHDT, CDR2 YYEEEE. The length of the CDR3 is 12 residues. V was clipped by 4 bases and J by 8 bases, with 12 bases between them. The CDR3 loop reads CASSRKVGGYTF. The DNA for the CDR3 is TGTGCCAGCAGCCGGAAGGTGGGCGGCTACACCTTC.